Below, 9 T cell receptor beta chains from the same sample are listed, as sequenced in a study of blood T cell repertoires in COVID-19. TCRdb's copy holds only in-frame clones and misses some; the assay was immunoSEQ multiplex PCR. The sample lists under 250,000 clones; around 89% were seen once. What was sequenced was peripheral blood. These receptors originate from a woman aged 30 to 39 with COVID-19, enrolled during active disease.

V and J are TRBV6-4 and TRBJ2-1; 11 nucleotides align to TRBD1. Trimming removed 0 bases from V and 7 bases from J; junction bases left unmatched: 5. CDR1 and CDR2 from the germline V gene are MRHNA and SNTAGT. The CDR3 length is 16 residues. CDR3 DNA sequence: TGTGCCAGCAGTGACTCGTCCGGGACAGGGGGTAATGAGCAGTTCTTC. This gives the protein CASSDSSGTGGNEQFF.

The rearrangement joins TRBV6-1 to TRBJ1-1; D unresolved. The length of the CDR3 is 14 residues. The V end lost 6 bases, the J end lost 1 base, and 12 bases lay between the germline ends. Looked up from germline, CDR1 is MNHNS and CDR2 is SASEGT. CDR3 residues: CASSLPPGNTEAFF. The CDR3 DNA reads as TGTGCCAGCAGCCTACCCCCGGGGAACACTGAAGCTTTCTTT.

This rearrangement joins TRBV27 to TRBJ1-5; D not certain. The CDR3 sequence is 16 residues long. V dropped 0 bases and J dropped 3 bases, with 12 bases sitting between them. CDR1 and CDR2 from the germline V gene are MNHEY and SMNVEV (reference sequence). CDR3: CASSLSGLLDNQPQHF. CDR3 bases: TGTGCCAGCAGTTTATCCGGACTCCTCGACAATCAGCCCCAGCATTTT.

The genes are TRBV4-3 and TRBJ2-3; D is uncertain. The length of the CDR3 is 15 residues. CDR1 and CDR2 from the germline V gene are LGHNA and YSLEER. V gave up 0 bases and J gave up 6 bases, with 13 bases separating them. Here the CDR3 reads CASSQDGRPTDTQYF. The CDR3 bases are TGCGCCAGCAGCCAAGATGGCAGGCCCACGGATACGCAGTATTTT.

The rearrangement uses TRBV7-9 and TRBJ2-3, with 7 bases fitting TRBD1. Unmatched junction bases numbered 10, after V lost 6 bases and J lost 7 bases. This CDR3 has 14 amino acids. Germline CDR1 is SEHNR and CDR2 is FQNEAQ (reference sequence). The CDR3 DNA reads TGTGCCAGCAGTAGAAGGGGCAGGGGGAATACGCAGTATTTT. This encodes CASSRRGRGNTQYF. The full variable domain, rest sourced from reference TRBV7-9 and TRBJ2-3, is DTGVSQNPRHKITKRGQNVTFRCDPISEHNRLYWYRQTLGQGPEFLTYFQNEAQLEKSRLLSDRFSAERPKGSFSTLEIQRTEQGDSAMYLCASSRRGRGNTQYFGPGTRLTVL.

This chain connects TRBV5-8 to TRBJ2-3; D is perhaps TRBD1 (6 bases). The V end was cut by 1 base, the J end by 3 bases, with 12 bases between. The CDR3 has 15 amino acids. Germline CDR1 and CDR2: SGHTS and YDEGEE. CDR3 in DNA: TGTGCCAGCAGCTTGTACAGGGTGGGAACAGATACGCAGTATTTT. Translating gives CASSLYRVGTDTQYF.

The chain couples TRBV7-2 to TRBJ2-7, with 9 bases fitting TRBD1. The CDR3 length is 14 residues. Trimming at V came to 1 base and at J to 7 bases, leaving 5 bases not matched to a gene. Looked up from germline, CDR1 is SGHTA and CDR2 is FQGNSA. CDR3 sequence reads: CASSLGGQGEEQYF. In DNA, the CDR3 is TGTGCCAGCAGCTTAGGGGGACAGGGTGAGGAGCAGTACTTC.

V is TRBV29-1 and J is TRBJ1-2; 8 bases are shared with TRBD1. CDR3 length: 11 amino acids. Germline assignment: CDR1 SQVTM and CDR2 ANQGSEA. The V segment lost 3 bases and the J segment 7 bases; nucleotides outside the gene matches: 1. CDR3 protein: CSVEDRAGYTF. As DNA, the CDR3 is TGCAGCGTTGAGGACAGGGCTGGCTACACCTTC.

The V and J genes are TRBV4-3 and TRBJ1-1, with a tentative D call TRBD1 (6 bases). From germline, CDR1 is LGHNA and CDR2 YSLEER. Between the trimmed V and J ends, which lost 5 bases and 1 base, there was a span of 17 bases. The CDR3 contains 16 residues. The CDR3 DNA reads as TGCGCCAGCAGCTGGAGAGGGGGGGAGGGGAACACTGAAGCTTTCTTT. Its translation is CASSWRGGEGNTEAFF.